A selection of T cell receptor beta chains follows, all from one sample in a study of cytomegalovirus exposure and HLA in healthy donors. This table comes from immunoSEQ multiplex PCR, and its TCRdb copy is limited to in-frame clones, with some not included. This table has around 67,000 clones, 75% to 90% appearing once. The sample taken for sequencing was PBMCs. These receptors all stem from a woman younger than 45 in good health and CMV-seropositive. Each CDR3 is given with its conserved first and last residue. The D gene is left open where the match is weak. The size entry is marked missing in some rows and otherwise reads once, few, many or a size class.

d_gene,v_gene,abundance,j_gene,CDR3nt,CDR3aa
-,TRBV7-9,-,TRBJ1-1,TGTGCCAGTAGCTTACCGGTCCCAACTGAAGCTTTCTTT,CASSLPVPTEAFF
TRBD1,TRBV9,-,TRBJ1-1,TGTGCCAGCAGCGTAACAGGGGCGAACACTGAAGCTTTCTTT,CASSVTGANTEAFF
TRBD2,TRBV2,-,TRBJ2-3,TGTGCCAGCAGTGAGGGGACTAGCGGGTCCACAGATACGCAGTATTTT,CASSEGTSGSTDTQYF
-,TRBV30,few,TRBJ2-7,TGTGCCTGGACCATTATTACTAGCCGCTCCTACGAGCAGTACTTC,CAWTIITSRSYEQYF
TRBD1,TRBV7-2,-,TRBJ2-1,TGTGCCAGCAGCCCCCGGGACAGGGCGGGGTTCTTC,CASSPRDRAGFF
TRBD1,TRBV27,-,TRBJ2-7,TGTGCCAGCAGTAGAGGACAGGGGGAGTACTACGAGCAGTACTTC,CASSRGQGEYYEQYF
TRBD1,TRBV5-1,-,TRBJ1-5,TGCGCCAGCAGCTTGTACCCAGGACAGGGGGCTACTAGCAATCAGCCCCAGCATTTT,CASSLYPGQGATSNQPQHF
TRBD2,TRBV19,-,TRBJ2-7,TGTGCCAGTAGTAAACGGGAGGGCCGGAGAAGCGAGCAGTACTTC,CASSKREGRRSEQYF
-,TRBV4-1,-,TRBJ1-2,TGCGCCAGCAGCCAAGATAGTCGGGGTCCCTACTATGGCTACACCTTC,CASSQDSRGPYYGYTF
TRBD2,TRBV7-2,-,TRBJ2-1,TGTGCCAGCAGCTTAATCGGGGGGACTAGCAATGAGCAGTTCTTC,CASSLIGGTSNEQFF
-,TRBV5-1,-,TRBJ2-7,TGCGCCAGCACAGGTACGGGGAGCTCCTACGAGCAGTACTTC,CASTGTGSSYEQYF
TRBD2,TRBV13,-,TRBJ2-3,TGTGCCAGCAGCCCCGATAGCGGGAGGACAGATACGCAGTATTTT,CASSPDSGRTDTQYF
-,TRBV6-5,-,TRBJ2-2,TGTGCCAGCAGTTACTCTAGTCAGGGTTACACCGGGGAGCTGTTTTTT,CASSYSSQGYTGELFF
TRBD2,TRBV2,few,TRBJ2-7,TGTGCCAGCAGGGGACTAGCGGGAATCGAGCAGTACTTC,CASRGLAGIEQYF
TRBD1,TRBV7-6,once,TRBJ2-7,TGTGCCAGCAGCTTAGACAGGGGGCCCTACGAGCAGTACTTC,CASSLDRGPYEQYF
TRBD1,TRBV11-3,-,TRBJ2-5,TGTGCCAGCAGCCTAGGACAGGGTGGAGGTGGAGAGACCCAGTACTTC,CASSLGQGGGGETQYF